This entry describes one T cell receptor (beta chain). These data belong to a study of blood T cell repertoires in COVID-19. Germline V CDR1 and CDR2: SGDLS, YYNGEE. Trimming removed 3 bases at V and 6 bases at J, with 12 bases between. This CDR3 region has 13 residues. Participants reported their clinical history, and cohort assignment relied on those reports. All recovered Cohort 3 donors got two negative PCRs, got clearance, or saw symptom resolution. The authors' processing: Nucleated cell counts were estimated from reference gene primer amplification. Only in-frame clones appear in the TCRdb table, and some are missing; sequencing was by immunoSEQ multiplex PCR. That table gives V, J and clone size, and the DNA gave D and trimming. The data hold a few hundred thousand clones, with about 88% observed a single time.

V usage is TRBV9 and J usage is TRBJ2-5, with a possible D match to TRBD1 (6 bases). The specimen sequenced was PBMCs or T cells enriched from blood (not recorded which). This TCR was sampled from a woman aged 25 to 39 who had recovered from COVID-19. The CDR3 DNA follows: TGTGCCAGCAGCGACATCAGGGGAAAGACCCAGTACTTC. The encoded protein is CASSDIRGKTQYF.